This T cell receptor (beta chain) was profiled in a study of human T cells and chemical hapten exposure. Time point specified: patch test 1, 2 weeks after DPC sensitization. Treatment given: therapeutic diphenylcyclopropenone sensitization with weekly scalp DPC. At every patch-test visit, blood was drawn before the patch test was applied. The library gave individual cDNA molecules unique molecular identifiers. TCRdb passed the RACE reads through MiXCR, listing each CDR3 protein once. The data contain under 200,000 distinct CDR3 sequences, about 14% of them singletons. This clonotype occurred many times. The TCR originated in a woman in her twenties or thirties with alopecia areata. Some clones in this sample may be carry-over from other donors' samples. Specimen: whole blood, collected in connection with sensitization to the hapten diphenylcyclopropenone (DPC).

This CDR3 is CASSGGGFADTQYF. CDR3 nucleotides: TGTGCCAGCAGCGGGGGGGGCTTTGCAGATACGCAGTATTTT. V usage is TRBV7-8 and J usage is TRBJ2-3; maybe TRBD2 (7 bases). Germline CDR1 is SGHVS and CDR2 is FQNEAQ. This CDR3 comprises 14 residues. Trimming took 5 bases from V and 4 from J, leaving 13 bases between them.